This is a list of T cell receptor beta chains from one sample in a study of cytomegalovirus exposure and HLA in healthy donors. Using immunoSEQ multiplex PCR, the repertoire was profiled, and TCRdb retains in-frame clones only, with some absent. In the table there are tens of thousands of clones, nearly 80% of which are singletons. Sequencing was done on a sample of PBMCs. The receptor set was obtained from a woman aged 40 to 49 in good health and CMV-seropositive. Both conserved end residues are part of each CDR3. Each record gives: V gene, D gene, clone size, J gene, CDR3 protein, CDR3 DNA. The D gene is left open where the match is weak. Expanded clones get a size class; other rows say once, few or many, or leave the size out.

v_gene: TRBV30; d_gene: NA; abundance: NA; j_gene: TRBJ1-5; CDR3aa: CAWSVLTWPQHF; CDR3nt: TGTGCCTGGAGTGTGTTAACTTGGCCCCAGCATTTT
v_gene: TRBV5-1; d_gene: NA; abundance: NA; j_gene: TRBJ1-1; CDR3aa: CASSLRGRESEAFF; CDR3nt: TGCGCCAGCAGCTTAAGGGGCAGGGAATCTGAAGCTTTCTTT
v_gene: TRBV6-4; d_gene: TRBD1; abundance: once; j_gene: TRBJ1-2; CDR3aa: CASSDQTGQGYTF; CDR3nt: TGTGCCAGCAGTGACCAGACAGGGCAAGGCTACACCTTC
v_gene: TRBV28; d_gene: NA; abundance: NA; j_gene: TRBJ1-3; CDR3aa: CASSLNRARPNF; CDR3nt: TGTGCCAGCAGTTTAAACAGGGCCAGACCGAATTTT
v_gene: TRBV14; d_gene: NA; abundance: NA; j_gene: TRBJ2-3; CDR3aa: CASSFGRDTDTQYF; CDR3nt: TGTGCCAGCAGCTTCGGCAGGGACACAGATACGCAGTATTTT
v_gene: TRBV10-3; d_gene: NA; abundance: once; j_gene: TRBJ2-5; CDR3aa: CATGTAGETQYF; CDR3nt: TGTGCCACCGGGACTGCGGGGGAGACCCAGTACTTC
v_gene: TRBV28; d_gene: TRBD1; abundance: once; j_gene: TRBJ1-3; CDR3aa: CASSLLQGTTSGNTIYF; CDR3nt: TGTGCCAGCAGTTTGCTACAGGGGACGACCTCTGGAAACACCATATATTTT
v_gene: TRBV9; d_gene: NA; abundance: NA; j_gene: TRBJ1-2; CDR3aa: CASSATGLYGYTF; CDR3nt: TGTGCCAGCAGCGCGACAGGCCTCTATGGCTACACCTTC
v_gene: TRBV7-3; d_gene: NA; abundance: NA; j_gene: TRBJ2-3; CDR3aa: CASSLTFGTDTQYF; CDR3nt: TGTGCCAGCAGCTTAACCTTCGGAACAGACACGCAGTATTTT
v_gene: TRBV7-9; d_gene: TRBD1; abundance: NA; j_gene: TRBJ2-7; CDR3aa: CASRRDSSYEQYF; CDR3nt: TGTGCCAGCAGACGGGACAGCTCCTACGAGCAGTACTTC
v_gene: TRBV28; d_gene: NA; abundance: NA; j_gene: TRBJ1-6; CDR3aa: CASSLVQGNSPLHF; CDR3nt: TGTGCCAGCAGTTTGGTACAGGGAAATTCACCCCTCCACTTT
v_gene: TRBV6-5; d_gene: NA; abundance: NA; j_gene: TRBJ2-3; CDR3aa: CASSLGQEADTQYF; CDR3nt: TGTGCCAGCAGCCTCGGTCAAGAGGCAGATACGCAGTATTTT
v_gene: TRBV5-6; d_gene: TRBD1; abundance: NA; j_gene: TRBJ2-7; CDR3aa: CASSTDRGEQYF; CDR3nt: TGTGCCAGCAGCACGGACAGGGGCGAGCAGTACTTC
v_gene: TRBV30; d_gene: TRBD1; abundance: NA; j_gene: TRBJ1-5; CDR3aa: CAWGQGLDQPQHF; CDR3nt: TGTGCCTGGGGACAGGGCTTAGATCAGCCCCAGCATTTT